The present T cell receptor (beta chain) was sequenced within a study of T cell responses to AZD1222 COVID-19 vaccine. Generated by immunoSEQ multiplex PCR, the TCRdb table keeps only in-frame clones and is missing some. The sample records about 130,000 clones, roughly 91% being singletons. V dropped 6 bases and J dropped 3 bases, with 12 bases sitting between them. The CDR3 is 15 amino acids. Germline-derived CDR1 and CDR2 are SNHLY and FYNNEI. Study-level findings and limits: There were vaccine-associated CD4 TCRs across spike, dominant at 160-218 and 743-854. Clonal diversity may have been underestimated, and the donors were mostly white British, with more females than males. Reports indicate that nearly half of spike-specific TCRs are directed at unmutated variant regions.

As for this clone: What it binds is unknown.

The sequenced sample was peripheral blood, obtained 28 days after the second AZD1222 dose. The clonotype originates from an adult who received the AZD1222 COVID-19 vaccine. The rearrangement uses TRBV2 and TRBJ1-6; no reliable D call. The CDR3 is CASRGLSNYNSPLHF. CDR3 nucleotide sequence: TGTGCCAGCAGGGGTCTAAGCAACTATAATTCACCCCTCCACTTT.